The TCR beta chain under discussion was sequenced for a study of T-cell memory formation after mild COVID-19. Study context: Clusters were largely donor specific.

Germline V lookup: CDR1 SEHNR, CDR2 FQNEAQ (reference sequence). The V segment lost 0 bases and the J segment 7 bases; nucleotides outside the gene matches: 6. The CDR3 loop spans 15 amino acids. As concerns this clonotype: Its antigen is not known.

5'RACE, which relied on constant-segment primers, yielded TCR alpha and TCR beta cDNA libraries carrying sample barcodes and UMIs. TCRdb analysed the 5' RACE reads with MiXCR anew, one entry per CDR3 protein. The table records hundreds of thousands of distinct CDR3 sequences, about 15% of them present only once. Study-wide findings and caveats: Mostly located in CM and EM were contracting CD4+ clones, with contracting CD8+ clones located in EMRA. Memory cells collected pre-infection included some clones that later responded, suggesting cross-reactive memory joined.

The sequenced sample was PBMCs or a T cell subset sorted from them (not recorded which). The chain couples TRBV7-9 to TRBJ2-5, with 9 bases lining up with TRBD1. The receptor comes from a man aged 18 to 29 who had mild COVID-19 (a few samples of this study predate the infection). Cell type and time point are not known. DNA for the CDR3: TGTGCCAGCAGCTTAGCAACAGGGGGCGCGGGGACCCAGTACTTC. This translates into CASSLATGGAGTQYF.